The TCR beta chain under discussion was sequenced for a study of blood T cell repertoires in COVID-19. Study context: The cDNA or gDNA used as material had been derived from T cells, B-cell-depleted T cells, or PBMCs.

In germline, CDR1 is MNHEY, CDR2 SVGAGI. CDR3 length equals 15 residues. Trimming cost V 10 bases and J 4 bases, with 22 bases left between them. Only in-frame clones appear in the TCRdb table, and some are missing; sequencing was by immunoSEQ multiplex PCR. The table shows over 70,000 clones, with 75% to 90% occurring only once. This chain links TRBV6-5 with TRBJ1-2, with D possibly matching TRBD1 (5 bases). The specimen was peripheral blood. The TCR sequence derives from an elderly man with acute or convalescent COVID-19. The CDR3 region is CATYTQAVRSYGYTF. CDR3 DNA: TGTGCCACCTATACACAGGCTGTACGTTCCTATGGCTACACCTTC.